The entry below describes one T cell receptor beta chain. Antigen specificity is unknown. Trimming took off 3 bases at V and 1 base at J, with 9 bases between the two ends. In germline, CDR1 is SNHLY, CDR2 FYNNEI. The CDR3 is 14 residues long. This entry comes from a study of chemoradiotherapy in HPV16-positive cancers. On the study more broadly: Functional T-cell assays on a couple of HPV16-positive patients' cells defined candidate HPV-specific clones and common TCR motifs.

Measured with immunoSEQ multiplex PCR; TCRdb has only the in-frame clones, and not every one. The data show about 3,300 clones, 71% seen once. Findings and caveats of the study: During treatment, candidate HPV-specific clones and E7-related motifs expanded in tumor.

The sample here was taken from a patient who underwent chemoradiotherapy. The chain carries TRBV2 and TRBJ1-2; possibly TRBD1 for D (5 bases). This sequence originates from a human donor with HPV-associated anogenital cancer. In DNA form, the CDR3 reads TGTGCCAGCAGTGATGACAGCTATAACTATGGCTACACCTTC. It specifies CASSDDSYNYGYTF.